These 5 T cell receptor beta chains share one sample of origin, sequenced in a study of blood T cell repertoires in COVID-19. The protocol was immunoSEQ multiplex PCR, while the TCRdb copy is restricted to in-frame clones and leaves out a portion. The table lists approximately 28,000 clones, about two thirds of them singletons. Sequences were obtained from peripheral blood. These TCRs come from a boy under 10 years old with active or convalescent COVID-19.

There are many counts of this clone. The V call is TRBV9, the J call TRBJ1-1; D possibly corresponds to TRBD1 (5 bases). Germline V gives CDR1 SGDLS, CDR2 YYNGEE. There are 13 residues in the CDR3. Trimming took off 3 bases at V and 1 base at J, with 7 bases between the two ends. CDR3 sequence (DNA): TGTGCCAGCAGCGCTGACAGGAACACTGAAGCTTTCTTT. Its translation is CASSADRNTEAFF.

On this clone: Other DNA sequences in this specimen translate into the identical CDR3. This chain links TRBV27 with TRBJ1-1, with a possible D match to TRBD1 (6 bases). V lost 4 bases, J lost 1 base, and 10 bases lay in between. The CDR3 consists of 14 residues. CDR1 is MNHEY, CDR2 SMNVEV, per germline (reference sequence). The CDR3 region is CASSYDRRNTEAFF. Here the CDR3 DNA reads TGTGCCAGCAGTTACGACAGGCGGAACACTGAAGCTTTCTTT.

This clone was picked up one time. The chain uses TRBV7-3 and TRBJ2-1; TRBD1 is a possible D gene (5 bases). The length of the CDR3 is 16 residues. Germline assignment: CDR1 SGHTA and CDR2 FQGTGA. V lost 5 bases to trimming and J lost 6 bases, with 20 bases between them. CDR3 sequence (DNA): TGTGCCAGCAGCCCAAGCCCCAGGGCTACCCTCAATGAGCAGTTCTTC. It codes for CASSPSPRATLNEQFF.

This chain uses TRBV7-9 with TRBJ2-7; D not resolved. V was trimmed by 2 bases and J by 2 bases, leaving 7 bases between them. This CDR3 comprises 13 residues. Germline-derived CDR1 and CDR2 are SEHNR and FQNEAQ (reference sequence). The CDR3 spells CASSLSRTYEQYV. The CDR3 DNA follows: TGTGCCAGCAGCTTAAGCAGGACCTACGAGCAGTACGTC.

The chain has TRBV19 and TRBJ2-3, with TRBD2 matching over 13 bases. The junction had 11 bases not matched to a gene; V was cut back by 6 bases and J by 2 bases. There are 18 residues in the CDR3. The germline gives CDR1 LNHDA, CDR2 SQIVND (reference sequence). The CDR3 nucleotides read TGTGCCAGTAGCCAAGGACTAGCGGGGGCCACCTCCACAGATACGCAGTATTTT. Amino acids: CASSQGLAGATSTDTQYF.